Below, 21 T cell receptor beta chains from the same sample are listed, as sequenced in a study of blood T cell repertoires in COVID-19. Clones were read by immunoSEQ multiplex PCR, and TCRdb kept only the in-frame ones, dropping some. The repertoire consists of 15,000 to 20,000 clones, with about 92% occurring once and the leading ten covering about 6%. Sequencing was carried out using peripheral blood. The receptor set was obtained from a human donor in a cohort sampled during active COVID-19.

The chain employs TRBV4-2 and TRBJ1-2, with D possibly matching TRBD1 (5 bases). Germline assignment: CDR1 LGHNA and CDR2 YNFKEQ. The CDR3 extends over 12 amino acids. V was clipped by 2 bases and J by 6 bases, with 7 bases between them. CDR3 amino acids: CASSQSTDGYTF. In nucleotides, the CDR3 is TGTGCCAGCAGCCAATCGACAGATGGCTACACCTTC.

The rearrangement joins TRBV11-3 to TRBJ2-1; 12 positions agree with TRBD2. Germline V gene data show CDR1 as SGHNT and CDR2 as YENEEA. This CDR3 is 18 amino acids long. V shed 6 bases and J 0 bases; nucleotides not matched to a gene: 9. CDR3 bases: TGTGCCAGCAGTAAGACACTAGCGGGAGGTCCCTCCTACAATGAGCAGTTCTTC. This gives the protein CASSKTLAGGPSYNEQFF.

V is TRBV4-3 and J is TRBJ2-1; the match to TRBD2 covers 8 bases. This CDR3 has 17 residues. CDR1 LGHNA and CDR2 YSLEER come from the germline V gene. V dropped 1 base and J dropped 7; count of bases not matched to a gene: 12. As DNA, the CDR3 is TGCGCCAGCAGCCAAGTGGTGTCGAGCGGGAGTGGGAATGAGCAGTTCTTC. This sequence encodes CASSQVVSSGSGNEQFF.

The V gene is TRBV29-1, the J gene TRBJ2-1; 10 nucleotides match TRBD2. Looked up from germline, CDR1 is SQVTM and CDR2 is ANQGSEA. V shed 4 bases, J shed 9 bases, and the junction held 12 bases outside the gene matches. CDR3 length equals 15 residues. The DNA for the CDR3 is TGCAGCGTTGCCGACGGACTAGCGGCCACCCCTGAGCAGTTCTTC. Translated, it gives CSVADGLAATPEQFF.

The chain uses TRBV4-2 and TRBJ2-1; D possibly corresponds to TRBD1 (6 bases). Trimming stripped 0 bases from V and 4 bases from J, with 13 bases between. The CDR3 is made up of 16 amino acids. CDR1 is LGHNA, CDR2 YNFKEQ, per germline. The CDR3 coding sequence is TGTGCCAGCAGCCAAGAGGACAGTCTTCTGTACAATGAGCAGTTCTTC. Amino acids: CASSQEDSLLYNEQFF.

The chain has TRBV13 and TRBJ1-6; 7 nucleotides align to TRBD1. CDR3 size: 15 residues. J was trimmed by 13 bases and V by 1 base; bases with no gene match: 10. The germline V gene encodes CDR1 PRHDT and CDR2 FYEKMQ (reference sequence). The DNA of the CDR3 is TGTGCCAGCAGCTTAGCGGGACAGCCTTTTGGGCCCCTCCACTTT. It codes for CASSLAGQPFGPLHF.

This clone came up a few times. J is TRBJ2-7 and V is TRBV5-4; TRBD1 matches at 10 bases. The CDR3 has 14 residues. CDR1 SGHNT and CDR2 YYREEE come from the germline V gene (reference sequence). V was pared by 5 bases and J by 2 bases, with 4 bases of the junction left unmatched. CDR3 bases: TGTGCCAGCAGTTCGGGACAGGGGCCCTACGAGCAGTACTTC. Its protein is CASSSGQGPYEQYF.

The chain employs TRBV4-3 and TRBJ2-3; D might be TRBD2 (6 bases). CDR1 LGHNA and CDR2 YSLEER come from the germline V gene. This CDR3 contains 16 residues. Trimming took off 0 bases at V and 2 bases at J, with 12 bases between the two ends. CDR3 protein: CASSQEGGIYTDTQYF. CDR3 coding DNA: TGCGCCAGCAGCCAAGAGGGCGGGATTTACACAGATACGCAGTATTTT.

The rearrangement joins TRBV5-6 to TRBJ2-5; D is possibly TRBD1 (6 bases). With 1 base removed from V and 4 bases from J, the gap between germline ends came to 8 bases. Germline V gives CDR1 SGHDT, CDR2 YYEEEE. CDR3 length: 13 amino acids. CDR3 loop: CASSLWGRETQYF. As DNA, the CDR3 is TGTGCCAGCAGCTTGTGGGGGCGAGAGACCCAGTACTTC.

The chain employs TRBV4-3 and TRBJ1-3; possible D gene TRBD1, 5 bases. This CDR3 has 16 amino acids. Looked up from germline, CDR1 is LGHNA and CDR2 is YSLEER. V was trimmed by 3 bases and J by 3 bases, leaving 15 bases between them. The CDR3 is CASSQSVDSLGNTIYF. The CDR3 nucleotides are TGCGCCAGCAGCCAGAGCGTAGACAGCCTTGGAAACACCATATATTTT.

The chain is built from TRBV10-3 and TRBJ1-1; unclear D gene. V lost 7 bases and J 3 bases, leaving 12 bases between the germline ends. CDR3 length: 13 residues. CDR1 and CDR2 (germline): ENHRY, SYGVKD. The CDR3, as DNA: TGTGCCATCATGAAACGGGATGACACTGAAGCTTTCTTT. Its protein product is CAIMKRDDTEAFF.

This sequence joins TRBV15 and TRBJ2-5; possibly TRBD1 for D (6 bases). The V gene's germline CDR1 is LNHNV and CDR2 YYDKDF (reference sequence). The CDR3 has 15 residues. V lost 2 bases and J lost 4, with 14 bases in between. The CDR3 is CATSRNLQGLETQYF. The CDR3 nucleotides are TGTGCCACCAGCAGAAACCTACAGGGCTTAGAGACCCAGTACTTC. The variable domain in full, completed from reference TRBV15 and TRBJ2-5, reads DAMVIQNPRYQVTQFGKPVTLSCSQTLNHNVMYWYQQKSSQAPKLLFHYYDKDFNNEADTPDNFQSRRPNTSFCFLDIRSPGLGDTAMYLCATSRNLQGLETQYFGPGTRLLVL.

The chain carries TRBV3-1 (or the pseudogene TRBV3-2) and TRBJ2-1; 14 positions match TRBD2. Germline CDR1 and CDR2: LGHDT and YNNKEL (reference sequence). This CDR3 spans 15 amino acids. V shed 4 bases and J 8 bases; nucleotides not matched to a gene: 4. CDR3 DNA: TGTGCCAGCAGCCGAAGACTAGCGGGGGGGCATGAGCAGTTCTTC. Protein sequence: CASSRRLAGGHEQFF.

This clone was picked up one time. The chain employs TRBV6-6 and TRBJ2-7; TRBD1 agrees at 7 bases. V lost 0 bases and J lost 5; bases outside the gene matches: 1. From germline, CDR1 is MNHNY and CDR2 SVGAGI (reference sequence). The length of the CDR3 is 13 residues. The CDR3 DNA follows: TGTGCCAGCAGTTACTCGGGACAGAACGAGCAGTACTTC. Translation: CASSYSGQNEQYF.

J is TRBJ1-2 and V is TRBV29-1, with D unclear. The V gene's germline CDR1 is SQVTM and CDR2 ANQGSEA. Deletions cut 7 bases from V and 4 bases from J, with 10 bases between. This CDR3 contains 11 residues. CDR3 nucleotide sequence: TGCAGCGGTCGCCATAGCTATGGCTACACCTTC. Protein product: CSGRHSYGYTF.

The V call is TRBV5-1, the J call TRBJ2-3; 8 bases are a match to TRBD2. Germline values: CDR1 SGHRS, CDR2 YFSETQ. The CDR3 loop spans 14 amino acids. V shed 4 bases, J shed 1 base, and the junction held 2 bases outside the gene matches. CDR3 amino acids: CASSSGGGTDTQYF. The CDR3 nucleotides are TGCGCCAGCAGCAGCGGGGGTGGCACAGATACGCAGTATTTT.

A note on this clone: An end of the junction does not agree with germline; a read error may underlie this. The CDR3 is CASSVSGEGGGNGEQYF. Written as DNA, the CDR3 is TGTGCCAGCAGTGTATCCGGGGAGGGAGGGGGTAACGGCGAGCAGTACTTC. The chain combines TRBV27 with TRBJ2-7, with D perhaps TRBD2 (7 bases). The CDR3 length is 17 residues. The V gene's germline CDR1 is MNHEY and CDR2 SMNVEV (reference sequence).

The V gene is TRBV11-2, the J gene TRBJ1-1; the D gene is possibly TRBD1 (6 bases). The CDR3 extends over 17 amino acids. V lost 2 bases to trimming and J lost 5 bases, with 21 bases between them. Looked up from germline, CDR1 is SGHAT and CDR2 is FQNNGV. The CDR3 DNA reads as TGTGCCAGCAGCTTACGTGGGGGGGGAACAGGGAAGACTGAAGCTTTCTTT. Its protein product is CASSLRGGGTGKTEAFF.

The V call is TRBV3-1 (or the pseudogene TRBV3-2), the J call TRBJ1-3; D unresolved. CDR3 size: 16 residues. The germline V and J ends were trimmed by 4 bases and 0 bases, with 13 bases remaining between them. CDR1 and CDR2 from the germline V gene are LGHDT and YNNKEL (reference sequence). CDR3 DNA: TGTGCCAGCAGCCTGGCCCGGCCAGGCTCTGGAAACACCATATATTTT. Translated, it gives CASSLARPGSGNTIYF.

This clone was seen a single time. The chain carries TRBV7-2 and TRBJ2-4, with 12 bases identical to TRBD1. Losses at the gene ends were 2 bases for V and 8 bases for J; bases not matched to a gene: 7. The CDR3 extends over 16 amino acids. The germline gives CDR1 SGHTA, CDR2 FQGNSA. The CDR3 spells CASSLLGQGAIDIQYF. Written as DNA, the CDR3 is TGTGCCAGCAGCTTATTGGGACAGGGGGCAATTGACATTCAGTACTTC.

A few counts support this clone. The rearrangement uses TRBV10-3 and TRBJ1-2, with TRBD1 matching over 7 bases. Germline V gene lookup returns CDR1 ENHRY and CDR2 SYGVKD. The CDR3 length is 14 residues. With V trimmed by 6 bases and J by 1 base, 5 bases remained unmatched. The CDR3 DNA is TGTGCCATCAGCGGAAGGGGGCTTAACTATGGCTACACCTTC. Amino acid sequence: CAISGRGLNYGYTF.